The 9 T cell receptor beta chains below all came from one sample that was sequenced in a study of Tregs in tolerant kidney transplant recipients. Data came from immunoSEQ multiplex PCR; TCRdb stores just in-frame clones and leaves some out. The table shows under 80,000 clones, with 80% to 90% occurring only once. Sequenced material: Tregs from blood, taken before the transplant. These receptors were collected from a human donor who received a combined kidney and bone marrow transplant.

This chain links TRBV30 with TRBJ1-5; no firm D call. CDR3 length: 14 amino acids. V was clipped by 0 bases and J by 7 bases, with 13 bases between them. Germline V gene lookup returns CDR1 GTSNPN and CDR2 SVGIG (reference sequence). In nucleotides, the CDR3 is TGTGCCTGGAGTGTATTGGAGGGAAGGCAGCCCCAGCATTTT. Translation: CAWSVLEGRQPQHF.

The chain combines TRBV4-3 with TRBJ1-2, with unresolved D. This CDR3 spans 15 amino acids. Germline CDR1 and CDR2: LGHNA and YSLEER. V lost 2 bases and J lost 4, with 14 bases in between. The CDR3 region is CASSQIRTGPYGYTF. The CDR3 region has the DNA TGCGCCAGCAGCCAAATTAGGACGGGCCCCTATGGCTACACCTTC.

The chain links TRBV18 to TRBJ1-2; a weak D match, TRBD1 (5 bases). Germline V gene lookup returns CDR1 KGHSH and CDR2 LQKENI. Trimming took 5 bases from V and 2 from J, leaving 21 bases between them. CDR3 size: 17 residues. In DNA, the CDR3 is TGTGCCAGCTCATCGGAATTACTGGGACTCCGAAACTATGGCTACACCTTC. It translates to CASSSELLGLRNYGYTF.

The gene calls are TRBV27 and TRBJ1-2; a weak D match, TRBD1 (6 bases). V lost 4 bases, J lost 4 bases, and 13 bases lay in between. From germline, CDR1 is MNHEY and CDR2 SMNVEV (reference sequence). The CDR3 spans 14 residues. The CDR3 spells CASSSLRDTYGYTF. Here the CDR3 DNA reads TGTGCCAGCAGTTCTCTTCGGGACACCTATGGCTACACCTTC.

The CDR3: CASSWPNTEAFF. In nucleotides, the CDR3 is TGTGCCAGCTCATGGCCGAACACTGAAGCTTTCTTT. V gene TRBV18 combines with J gene TRBJ1-1; no clear D gene. Trimming left V 5 bases short and J 1 base short, with 5 bases between. Germline CDR1 and CDR2: KGHSH and LQKENI. The CDR3 has 12 amino acids. Together with reference TRBV18 and TRBJ1-1, the CDR3 gives the full variable domain: NAGVMQNPRHLVRRRGQEARLRCSPMKGHSHVYWYRQLPEEGLKFMVYLQKENIIDESGMPKERFSAEFPKEGPSILRIQQVVRGDSAAYFCASSWPNTEAFFGQGTRLTVV.

V gene TRBV4-3 combines with J gene TRBJ1-4; D gene uncertain. The CDR3 spans 17 residues. Looked up from germline, CDR1 is LGHNA and CDR2 is YSLEER. V lost 1 base and J lost 0, with 12 bases in between. DNA for the CDR3: TGCGCCAGCAGCCAAGGTTGGGGAGGTGCAACTAATGAAAAACTGTTTTTT. It is translated as CASSQGWGGATNEKLFF.

The chain couples TRBV19 to TRBJ1-3; possible D gene TRBD1, 6 bases. CDR1 LNHDA and CDR2 SQIVND come from the germline V gene (reference sequence). The CDR3 extends over 17 amino acids. Between the trimmed V and J ends, which lost 5 bases and 1 base, there was a span of 18 bases. The CDR3, as DNA: TGTGCCAGTAGTCCACTGGTTACAGGGAAATCTGGAAACACCATATATTTT. Translating it yields CASSPLVTGKSGNTIYF.

The V and J genes are TRBV7-8 and TRBJ1-6; D remains unclear. Looked up from germline, CDR1 is SGHVS and CDR2 is FQNEAQ. Deletions cut 3 bases from V and 11 bases from J, with 8 bases between. The CDR3 length is 12 residues. The CDR3 sequence is CASSLTSAPLHF. CDR3 in DNA: TGTGCCAGCAGCTTGACATCCGCACCCCTCCACTTT.

The chain is built from TRBV10-1 and TRBJ2-1; 7 bases are a match to TRBD2. Germline CDR1 WNHNN, CDR2 SYGVQD (reference sequence). The CDR3 has 15 amino acids. Trimming took 3 bases from V and 0 from J; bases not matched to a gene: 2. CDR3 residues: CASSDGGSSYNEQFF. The DNA of the CDR3 is TGCGCCAGCAGTGACGGGGGGAGCTCCTACAATGAGCAGTTCTTC.